A selection of T cell receptor beta chains follows, all from one sample in a study of blood T cell repertoires in COVID-19. Sequencing used immunoSEQ multiplex PCR; TCRdb keeps in-frame clones, though not all of them. Found here are approximately 140,000 clones, approximately 80% of them singletons; the top ten hold about 3.1%. Sequencing was done on a sample of peripheral blood. The receptors derive from a woman aged 40 to 50 with active or convalescent COVID-19. Each CDR3 is given with its conserved first and last residue. A D gene is named only where the DNA matches it firmly. The size of a clone is reported for some rows only, either as once, few or many, or as a class for expanded clones.

j_call: TRBJ2-3
d_call: TRBD1
clone_size: -
v_call: TRBV11-3
cdr3_aa: CASSPTPGQGSDTQYF
cdr3_nt: TGTGCCAGCAGCCCCACCCCGGGACAGGGGTCCGATACGCAGTATTTT

j_call: TRBJ2-1
d_call: TRBD2
clone_size: -
v_call: TRBV28
cdr3_aa: CASSLLSGNHRFF
cdr3_nt: TGTGCCAGCAGTTTGTTAAGCGGGAATCATCGGTTCTTC

j_call: TRBJ2-7
d_call: TRBD1
clone_size: -
v_call: TRBV5-1
cdr3_aa: CASSLVPDRGPDEQYF
cdr3_nt: TGCGCCAGCAGCTTGGTACCCGACAGGGGGCCGGACGAGCAGTACTTC

j_call: TRBJ2-1
d_call: TRBD2
clone_size: few
v_call: TRBV28
cdr3_aa: CASSSPGLALNEQFF
cdr3_nt: TGTGCCAGCAGTTCCCCGGGACTAGCGCTGAATGAGCAGTTCTTC

j_call: TRBJ1-6
d_call: TRBD1
clone_size: once
v_call: TRBV7-2
cdr3_aa: CASTPDRSISSYNSPLHF
cdr3_nt: TGTGCCAGCACCCCGGACAGGTCAATTAGCTCCTATAATTCACCCCTCCACTTT

j_call: TRBJ2-7
d_call: TRBD1
clone_size: -
v_call: TRBV15
cdr3_aa: CATSRDRAAGGYEQYF
cdr3_nt: TGTGCCACCAGCAGAGATCGGGCGGCAGGGGGATACGAGCAGTACTTC

j_call: TRBJ1-5
d_call: -
clone_size: few
v_call: TRBV4-2
cdr3_aa: CASSQDGRYNQPQHF
cdr3_nt: TGTGCCAGCAGCCAAGATGGCAGATATAATCAGCCCCAGCATTTT

j_call: TRBJ1-3
d_call: -
clone_size: -
v_call: TRBV5-6
cdr3_aa: CASSFIVGNTIYF
cdr3_nt: TGTGCCAGCAGCTTTATAGTTGGAAACACCATATATTTT

j_call: TRBJ2-1
d_call: -
clone_size: once
v_call: TRBV4-3
cdr3_aa: CASSQGYRAQEQFF
cdr3_nt: TGCGCCAGCAGCCAAGGATACCGTGCACAGGAGCAGTTCTTC

j_call: TRBJ2-3
d_call: -
clone_size: -
v_call: TRBV6-4
cdr3_aa: CASSDSKLPFTDTQYF
cdr3_nt: TGTGCCAGCAGTGACTCGAAGCTACCCTTCACAGATACGCAGTATTTT

j_call: TRBJ1-4
d_call: -
clone_size: once
v_call: TRBV3-1/TRBV3-2
cdr3_aa: CASSQDGRFNEKLFF
cdr3_nt: TGTGCCAGCAGCCAAGATGGCAGGTTTAATGAAAAACTGTTTTTT

j_call: TRBJ1-5
d_call: TRBD1
clone_size: -
v_call: TRBV5-4
cdr3_aa: CASSLQGNQPQHF
cdr3_nt: TGTGCCAGCAGCCTACAGGGGAATCAGCCCCAGCATTTT

j_call: TRBJ2-7
d_call: TRBD1
clone_size: -
v_call: TRBV19
cdr3_aa: CASSVGTGSYEQYF
cdr3_nt: TGTGCCAGTAGTGTGGGGACAGGGAGTTACGAGCAGTACTTC

j_call: TRBJ1-1
d_call: TRBD1
clone_size: -
v_call: TRBV28
cdr3_aa: CASSLWVQGAQTEAFF
cdr3_nt: TGTGCCAGCAGTTTATGGGTACAGGGGGCGCAGACTGAAGCTTTCTTT

j_call: TRBJ2-5
d_call: -
clone_size: -
v_call: TRBV7-6
cdr3_aa: CASSLNSGYQETQYF
cdr3_nt: TGTGCCAGCAGCTTAAATTCGGGGTACCAAGAGACCCAGTACTTC

j_call: TRBJ2-1
d_call: TRBD2
clone_size: -
v_call: TRBV5-4
cdr3_aa: CASSQTSGGFNEQFF
cdr3_nt: TGTGCCAGCAGCCAGACTAGCGGGGGGTTTAATGAGCAGTTCTTC

j_call: TRBJ2-7
d_call: -
clone_size: -
v_call: TRBV11-2
cdr3_aa: CASSLGPHPYEQYF
cdr3_nt: TGTGCCAGCAGCTTAGGGCCGCACCCCTACGAGCAGTACTTC

j_call: TRBJ1-1
d_call: -
clone_size: once
v_call: TRBV28
cdr3_aa: CASSSGHRAVTEAFF
cdr3_nt: TGTGCCAGCAGTTCAGGTCACAGGGCGGTCACTGAAGCTTTCTTT

j_call: TRBJ1-3
d_call: -
clone_size: few
v_call: TRBV7-2
cdr3_aa: CASSDFSGNTIYF
cdr3_nt: TGTGCCAGCAGCGACTTCTCTGGAAACACCATATATTTT

j_call: TRBJ2-5
d_call: TRBD2
clone_size: -
v_call: TRBV5-1
cdr3_aa: CASSTGGAGVGETQYF
cdr3_nt: TGCGCCAGCAGCACAGGAGGAGCGGGAGTGGGAGAGACCCAGTACTTC

j_call: TRBJ1-3
d_call: -
clone_size: -
v_call: TRBV5-1
cdr3_aa: CASSPGPGEHTIYF
cdr3_nt: TGCGCCAGCAGCCCCGGGCCCGGGGAGCACACCATATATTTT

j_call: TRBJ2-3
d_call: TRBD1
clone_size: -
v_call: TRBV19
cdr3_aa: CASSTDRVTQYF
cdr3_nt: TGTGCCAGTAGTACAGACAGGGTAACGCAGTATTTT

j_call: TRBJ2-2
d_call: TRBD1
clone_size: -
v_call: TRBV2
cdr3_aa: CASSAGTATGELFF
cdr3_nt: TGTGCCAGCAGTGCCGGGACAGCGACCGGGGAGCTGTTTTTT

j_call: TRBJ1-2
d_call: -
clone_size: -
v_call: TRBV5-6
cdr3_aa: CASREKGYSYGYTF
cdr3_nt: TGTGCCAGCAGGGAGAAGGGGTATAGCTATGGCTACACCTTC

j_call: TRBJ2-7
d_call: -
clone_size: -
v_call: TRBV27
cdr3_aa: CASSLSLLAYEQYF
cdr3_nt: TGTGCCAGCAGTTTATCACTACTCGCCTACGAGCAGTACTTC

j_call: TRBJ1-6
d_call: -
clone_size: -
v_call: TRBV18
cdr3_aa: CASSRDTNSPLHF
cdr3_nt: TGTGCCAGCTCACGGGACACCAATTCACCCCTCCACTTT

j_call: TRBJ2-1
d_call: -
clone_size: -
v_call: TRBV4-3
cdr3_aa: CASSQGLYNEQFF
cdr3_nt: TGCGCCAGCAGCCAGGGGCTATACAATGAGCAGTTCTTC

j_call: TRBJ1-2
d_call: TRBD1
clone_size: -
v_call: TRBV3-1/TRBV3-2
cdr3_aa: CASARDRGYGYTF
cdr3_nt: TGTGCCAGCGCCCGGGACAGGGGCTATGGCTACACCTTC

j_call: TRBJ1-2
d_call: -
clone_size: -
v_call: TRBV21-1
cdr3_aa: CASSDDFRTGRTIIWTNYGYTF
cdr3_nt: TGTGCCAGCAGCGACGACTTCAGGACAGGAAGAACTATCATATGGACTAACTATGGCTACACCTTC

j_call: TRBJ2-2
d_call: -
clone_size: -
v_call: TRBV28
cdr3_aa: CASSSQGFRNTGELFF
cdr3_nt: TGTGCCAGCAGTTCCCAGGGTTTTCGGAACACCGGGGAGCTGTTTTTT

j_call: TRBJ1-5
d_call: -
clone_size: -
v_call: TRBV28
cdr3_aa: CASSFIEGQPQHF
cdr3_nt: TGTGCCAGCAGCTTTATCGAGGGTCAGCCCCAGCATTTT

j_call: TRBJ2-7
d_call: -
clone_size: -
v_call: TRBV11-3
cdr3_aa: CASSSWDSPAEQYF
cdr3_nt: TGTGCCAGCAGCTCGTGGGACTCACCAGCCGAGCAGTACTTC

j_call: TRBJ1-6
d_call: -
clone_size: -
v_call: TRBV19
cdr3_aa: CASSIVGQPSDPLHF
cdr3_nt: TGTGCCAGTAGTATAGTTGGACAGCCCTCAGATCCCCTCCACTTT

j_call: TRBJ2-3
d_call: TRBD1
clone_size: -
v_call: TRBV6-5
cdr3_aa: CASSSGQGTDTQYF
cdr3_nt: TGTGCCAGCAGTTCAGGACAGGGCACAGATACGCAGTATTTT

j_call: TRBJ2-1
d_call: TRBD1
clone_size: -
v_call: TRBV11-2
cdr3_aa: CASSFGQGTYNEQFF
cdr3_nt: TGTGCCAGCAGCTTTGGACAGGGGACATACAATGAGCAGTTCTTC

j_call: TRBJ2-2
d_call: TRBD2
clone_size: -
v_call: TRBV18
cdr3_aa: CASSPRLGVAGGPNTGELFF
cdr3_nt: TGTGCCAGCTCACCGCGTCTGGGGGTAGCGGGAGGACCGAACACCGGGGAGCTGTTTTTT

j_call: TRBJ2-7
d_call: TRBD1
clone_size: once
v_call: TRBV6-5
cdr3_aa: CASSYRTGISYEQYF
cdr3_nt: TGTGCCAGCAGTTACCGGACAGGGATATCCTACGAGCAGTACTTC

j_call: TRBJ2-7
d_call: TRBD2
clone_size: -
v_call: TRBV11-3
cdr3_aa: CASSPGTSGGYEQYF
cdr3_nt: TGTGCCAGCAGCCCAGGGACTAGCGGCGGGTACGAGCAGTACTTC

j_call: TRBJ2-1
d_call: TRBD2
clone_size: -
v_call: TRBV27
cdr3_aa: CASRSLAGGNEQFF
cdr3_nt: TGTGCCAGCAGATCCTTAGCGGGGGGTAATGAGCAGTTCTTC

j_call: TRBJ1-6
d_call: -
clone_size: -
v_call: TRBV30
cdr3_aa: CAWRDFRASPLHF
cdr3_nt: TGTGCCTGGCGGGACTTCAGGGCTTCACCCCTCCACTTT

j_call: TRBJ1-3
d_call: -
clone_size: few
v_call: TRBV11-3
cdr3_aa: CASSAYSGNTIYF
cdr3_nt: TGTGCCAGCAGCGCCTACTCTGGAAACACCATATATTTT

j_call: TRBJ1-2
d_call: TRBD1
clone_size: -
v_call: TRBV27
cdr3_aa: CATALRTGDGYTF
cdr3_nt: TGTGCCACCGCCCTTCGGACAGGAGATGGCTACACCTTC

j_call: TRBJ2-5
d_call: TRBD1
clone_size: -
v_call: TRBV7-2
cdr3_aa: CASSPDRGRLGVETQYF
cdr3_nt: TGTGCCAGCAGCCCGGACAGGGGCAGATTAGGCGTCGAGACCCAGTACTTC

j_call: TRBJ1-6
d_call: TRBD1
clone_size: -
v_call: TRBV10-1
cdr3_aa: CASYRGPPSYNSPLHF
cdr3_nt: TGCGCCAGCTACAGGGGGCCCCCCTCCTATAATTCACCCCTCCACTTT

j_call: TRBJ1-5
d_call: -
clone_size: -
v_call: TRBV27
cdr3_aa: CASRPRGLKNNQPQHF
cdr3_nt: TGTGCCAGCAGGCCAAGGGGACTCAAAAACAATCAGCCCCAGCATTTT

j_call: TRBJ2-1
d_call: TRBD2
clone_size: -
v_call: TRBV29-1
cdr3_aa: CSVEGGLAGHNEQFF
cdr3_nt: TGCAGCGTTGAGGGAGGACTAGCGGGACACAATGAGCAGTTCTTC

j_call: TRBJ1-1
d_call: -
clone_size: many
v_call: TRBV7-2
cdr3_aa: CASTKSTNTEAFF
cdr3_nt: TGTGCCAGCACGAAATCTACGAACACTGAAGCTTTCTTT

j_call: TRBJ1-2
d_call: -
clone_size: -
v_call: TRBV27
cdr3_aa: CASRPAAGSYTF
cdr3_nt: TGTGCCAGCAGACCCGCGGCAGGGAGCTACACCTTC

j_call: TRBJ2-1
d_call: TRBD2
clone_size: -
v_call: TRBV19
cdr3_aa: CASFGLAGENEQFF
cdr3_nt: TGTGCCAGTTTCGGACTAGCGGGAGAGAATGAGCAGTTCTTC

j_call: TRBJ1-2
d_call: TRBD1
clone_size: -
v_call: TRBV9
cdr3_aa: CASSAQQGVHGYTF
cdr3_nt: TGTGCCAGCAGCGCCCAACAGGGGGTACATGGCTACACCTTC

j_call: TRBJ1-1
d_call: TRBD1
clone_size: once
v_call: TRBV5-1
cdr3_aa: CASSPRTGGITEAFF
cdr3_nt: TGCGCCAGCAGCCCTCGGACAGGGGGGATCACTGAAGCTTTCTTT

j_call: TRBJ2-1
d_call: -
clone_size: -
v_call: TRBV5-6
cdr3_aa: CASSLPTGPTAGEQFF
cdr3_nt: TGTGCCAGCAGCTTGCCCACAGGACCAACTGCCGGGGAGCAGTTCTTC

j_call: TRBJ1-1
d_call: -
clone_size: -
v_call: TRBV6-4
cdr3_aa: CASSAGATEAFF
cdr3_nt: TGTGCCAGCAGCGCTGGGGCAACTGAAGCTTTCTTT

j_call: TRBJ2-5
d_call: TRBD2
clone_size: -
v_call: TRBV7-9
cdr3_aa: CASSSSGAGGETQYF
cdr3_nt: TGTGCCAGCAGCTCAAGCGGGGCGGGGGGAGAGACCCAGTACTTC

j_call: TRBJ1-5
d_call: TRBD1
clone_size: -
v_call: TRBV7-9
cdr3_aa: CASSLARTGASNQPQHF
cdr3_nt: TGTGCCAGCAGCTTAGCTCGGACAGGGGCGAGCAATCAGCCCCAGCATTTT

j_call: TRBJ1-2
d_call: -
clone_size: -
v_call: TRBV30
cdr3_aa: CAWSVRAGRLGGYTF
cdr3_nt: TGTGCCTGGAGTGTACGGGCAGGGCGGCTGGGGGGCTACACCTTC

j_call: TRBJ2-1
d_call: TRBD2
clone_size: -
v_call: TRBV6-4
cdr3_aa: CASSAGSGGNEQFF
cdr3_nt: TGTGCCAGCAGTGCGGGTAGCGGGGGGAATGAGCAGTTCTTC

j_call: TRBJ1-1
d_call: TRBD1
clone_size: once
v_call: TRBV2
cdr3_aa: CASRGGQWSGTEAFF
cdr3_nt: TGTGCCAGCAGGGGGGGACAGTGGTCTGGCACTGAAGCTTTCTTT

j_call: TRBJ2-1
d_call: TRBD2
clone_size: few
v_call: TRBV4-3
cdr3_aa: CASSLGGSNEQFF
cdr3_nt: TGCGCCAGCAGCCTGGGGGGGTCCAATGAGCAGTTCTTC

j_call: TRBJ2-7
d_call: TRBD1
clone_size: -
v_call: TRBV5-5
cdr3_aa: CASSLGQGRPYEQYF
cdr3_nt: TGTGCCAGCAGCTTGGGACAGGGTAGGCCCTACGAGCAGTACTTC